The clone carrying this T cell receptor (beta chain) is a singleton in its sample. V dropped 4 bases and J dropped 6 bases, with 21 bases sitting between them. Germline V CDR1 and CDR2: SSHAT, FNYEAQ (reference sequence). CDR3 length: 17 residues. Sequencing was performed with immunoSEQ multiplex PCR; in TCRdb, only in-frame clones are kept and a portion is missing. The profile shows around 150,000 clones, less than 95% of them singletons. The data stem from a study of control samples from healthy donors and cancer patients. The TCR sequence derives from a man aged 60 to 75 with colorectal cancer. Sequenced sample: PBMCs. The gene calls are TRBV7-7 and TRBJ2-2, with D tentatively TRBD2 (6 bases). CDR3 loop: CASSSWDSWRRAGELFF. The CDR3 DNA sequence: TGTGCCAGCAGCTCATGGGACTCCTGGAGAAGGGCCGGGGAGCTGTTTTTT.